This T cell receptor beta chain is drawn from a study of T cell repertoires in cytomegalovirus infection. Study at large: Alongside well-studied HLA-B-restricted CMV epitopes, recently identified HLA-C-restricted CMV epitopes were also used. Matching HLA type and CMV infection were both indicated by public TCR beta signatures.

Germline V gene data show CDR1 as MNHEY and CDR2 as SVGAGI. V dropped 0 bases and J dropped 7; count of bases not matched to a gene: 5. The CDR3 has 15 residues. Whole-study findings and limits: Cumulative public TCR beta family frequency identified carriers of CMV plus the relevant HLA. Clonotype analysis showed dominance of the ex vivo response by HLA-C-restricted CMV-specific TCR beta clonotypes.

TCRdb reanalysed the reads using MiXCR and keeps one entry per CDR3 protein. Found here are hundreds of thousands of distinct CDR3 sequences, around 29% of them singletons; the top ten hold around 20%. This clonotype was observed a few times. Its antigen remains unidentified. The chain uses TRBV6-5 and TRBJ1-4, with TRBD1 matching 7 bases. Sequences were derived from cultured PBMCs, sampled from culture after CMV antigen stimulation. This TCR was sampled from a human donor in good health (CMV status not recorded). Some clones in this sample may be carry-over from other donors' samples. CDR3 amino acids: CASSYSSRGSEKLFF. The CDR3 DNA sequence: TGTGCCAGCAGTTACTCGAGCAGGGGGTCTGAAAAACTGTTTTTT.